The rows below give T cell receptor beta chains drawn from one sample of a study of response to subunit inactivated influenza vaccine. TCRdb fed the RT-PCR reads into MiXCR, producing one record per CDR3 protein. The table includes around 490,000 distinct CDR3 sequences, about 7.6% detected once. This specimen was PBMCs from blood, taken approximately 25 months after vaccination. Receptor source: a man aged 50 to 75 who received an inactivated influenza vaccine. The CDR3 runs from the conserved cysteine through the conserved F or W. A D gene is named only where the DNA matches it firmly. Rows may omit the clone size; those that give it use once, few, many or a size class.

J gene | V gene | CDR3 length | D gene | clone size | CDR3 protein | CDR3 DNA
TRBJ2-7 | TRBV20-1 | 14 | - | - | CSATPVRTGYEQYF | TGCAGTGCTACGCCAGTTAGGACTGGCTACGAGCAGTACTTC
TRBJ2-5 | TRBV4-2 | 15 | TRBD1 | - | CASSQDWDRGETQYF | TGTGCCAGCAGCCAAGATTGGGACAGGGGAGAGACCCAGTACTTC
TRBJ2-3 | TRBV20-1 | 13 | TRBD2 | many | CSARTSGTDTQYF | TGCAGTGCTAGGACTAGCGGCACAGATACGCAGTATTTT
TRBJ2-1 | TRBV9 | 15 | TRBD2 | few | CASSVMVSGMGEQFF | TGTGCCAGCAGCGTTATGGTTAGCGGGATGGGTGAGCAGTTCTTC
TRBJ2-5 | TRBV6-2/TRBV6-3 | 13 | - | - | CASSSPLLETQYF | TGTGCCAGCAGTTCCCCGTTACTGGAGACCCAGTACTTC
TRBJ2-7 | TRBV20-1 | 15 | TRBD2 | - | CSARVALAGGNEQYF | TGCAGTGCTAGAGTGGCGCTAGCGGGAGGGAACGAGCAGTACTTC
TRBJ2-4 | TRBV2 | 14 | - | many | CASSEGGWAVIQYF | TGTGCCAGCAGTGAAGGGGGGTGGGCAGTTATTCAGTACTTC
TRBJ1-2 | TRBV5-5 | 15 | - | many | CASSFLGDPNYGYTF | TGTGCCAGCAGCTTTTTAGGGGATCCCAACTATGGCTACACCTTC
TRBJ2-1 | TRBV3-1 | 14 | - | many | CASSQGGGYNEQFF | TGTGCCAGCAGCCAGGGTGGGGGGTACAATGAGCAGTTCTTC
TRBJ1-1 | TRBV19 | 13 | TRBD1 | - | CASLRQGNTEAFF | TGTGCCAGTCTTAGACAGGGGAACACTGAAGCTTTCTTT
TRBJ2-6 | TRBV11-2 | 18 | TRBD1 | - | CASSIWDRPRSGANVLTF | TGTGCCAGCAGCATATGGGACAGGCCCCGCTCTGGGGCCAACGTCCTGACTTTC
TRBJ2-3 | TRBV7-2 | 16 | TRBD1 | few | CASSSDVGTATDTQYF | TGTGCCAGCAGCTCAGACGTGGGGACAGCAACAGATACGCAGTATTTT
TRBJ1-6 | TRBV6-5 | 14 | TRBD1 | few | CASTFDRESSPLHF | TGTGCCAGCACTTTCGACAGGGAGAGTTCACCCCTCCACTTT
TRBJ2-7 | TRBV7-2 | 15 | TRBD2 | few | CASSLESGDFYEQYF | TGTGCCAGCAGCCTTGAAAGCGGGGACTTCTACGAGCAGTACTTC
TRBJ2-1 | TRBV15 | 16 | - | few | CATSSRKGSSYNEQFF | TGTGCCACCAGCAGCCGTAAGGGGAGCTCCTACAATGAGCAGTTCTTC
TRBJ2-7 | TRBV28 | 15 | TRBD1 | few | CASSFYTGVSYEQYF | TGTGCCAGCAGTTTCTATACAGGGGTATCCTACGAGCAGTACTTC
TRBJ2-5 | TRBV7-8 | 14 | TRBD1 | few | CASRRTGRSETQYF | TGTGCCAGCAGACGGACAGGGCGATCAGAGACCCAGTACTTC
TRBJ2-7 | TRBV7-3 | 13 | - | - | CASSLDTNYEQYF | TGTGCCAGCAGCTTAGACACCAACTACGAGCAGTACTTC
TRBJ2-3 | TRBV24-1 | 15 | - | - | CATSTGLGSTDTQYF | TGTGCCACCAGTACAGGGTTGGGAAGCACAGATACGCAGTATTTT
TRBJ1-1 | TRBV11-2 | 13 | - | many | CASSLVPGTEAFF | TGTGCCAGCAGCTTAGTCCCCGGGACTGAAGCTTTCTTT
TRBJ1-3 | TRBV20-1 | 17 | - | few | CSAREPLGKFSGNTIYF | TGCAGTGCTAGAGAACCCCTGGGCAAATTCTCTGGAAACACCATATATTTT